This TCR beta chain was documented in a study of cytomegalovirus exposure and HLA in healthy donors. Worth noting for this clone: Its target is unknown.

PCR primers comprised 60 Vbeta and 13 Jbeta primers. Method: immunoSEQ multiplex PCR; TCRdb's copy keeps in-frame clones and lacks some. The sample holds approximately 190,000 clones, 75% to 90% seen once. General observations from the study: As a later analysis showed, a missense DCLRE1C variant was linked to trimming of TCR beta V- and J-genes.

The CDR3 is made up of 13 amino acids. Losses at the gene ends were 9 bases for V and 4 bases for J; bases not matched to a gene: 5. Germline values: CDR1 SNHLY, CDR2 FYNNEI. This clonotype was sampled from a woman aged 50 to 60 in good health and CMV-seropositive. The sequenced material came from PBMCs. J is TRBJ1-2 and V is TRBV2; 10 bases are a match to TRBD1. The chain's CDR3 is CARRQGASYGYTF. CDR3 nucleotide sequence: TGTGCCAGGAGACAGGGGGCATCCTATGGCTACACCTTC. Drawing the rest from reference TRBV2 and TRBJ1-2, the complete variable domain is EPEVTQTPSHQVTQMGQEVILRCVPISNHLYFYWYRQILGQKVEFLVSFYNNEISEKSEIFDDQFSVERPDGSNFTLKIRSTKLEDSAMYFCARRQGASYGYTFGSGTRLTVV.